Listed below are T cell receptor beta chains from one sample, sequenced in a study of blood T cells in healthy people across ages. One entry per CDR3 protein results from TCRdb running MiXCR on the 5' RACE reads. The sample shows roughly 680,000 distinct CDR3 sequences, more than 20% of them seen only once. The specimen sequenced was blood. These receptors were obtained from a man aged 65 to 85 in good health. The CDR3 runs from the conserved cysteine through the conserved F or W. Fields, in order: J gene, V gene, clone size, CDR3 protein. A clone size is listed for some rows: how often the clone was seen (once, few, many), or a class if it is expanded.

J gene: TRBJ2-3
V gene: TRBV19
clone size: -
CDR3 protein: CASSQGLAGKTDTQYF

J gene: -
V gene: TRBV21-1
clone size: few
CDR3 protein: CASSLVCSSSYEQYF

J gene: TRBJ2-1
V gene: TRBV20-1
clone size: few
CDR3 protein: CSARMGTGANNEQFF

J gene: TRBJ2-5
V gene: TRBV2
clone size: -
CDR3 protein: CASSGFVEETQYF

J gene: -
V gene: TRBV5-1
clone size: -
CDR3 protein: CDSSFGRSDYNEQFF

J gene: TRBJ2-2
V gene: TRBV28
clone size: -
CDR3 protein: CASSPPGRWDRETTGELFF

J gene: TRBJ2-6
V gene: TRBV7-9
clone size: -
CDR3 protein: CASSRQGFGANVLTF

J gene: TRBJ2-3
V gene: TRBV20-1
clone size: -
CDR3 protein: CSARTVSGRTDTQYF

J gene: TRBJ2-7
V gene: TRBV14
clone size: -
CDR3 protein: CASSQQGSTPEQYF

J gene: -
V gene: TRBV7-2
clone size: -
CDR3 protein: CASSLEHLRETQYF

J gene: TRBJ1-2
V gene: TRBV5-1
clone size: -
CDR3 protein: CASSDDDYGYTF

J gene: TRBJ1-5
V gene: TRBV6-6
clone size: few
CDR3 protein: CASSYSTRASPRHF

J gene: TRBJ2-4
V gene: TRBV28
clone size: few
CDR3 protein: CASSGGLAAKNIQYF

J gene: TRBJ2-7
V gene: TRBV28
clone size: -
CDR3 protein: CASSLTPGRGVYEQYF

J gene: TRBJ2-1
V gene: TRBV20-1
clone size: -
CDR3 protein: CSARDPLGRSSYNEQFF

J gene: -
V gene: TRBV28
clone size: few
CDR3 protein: CASSSPGQGGNEQFF

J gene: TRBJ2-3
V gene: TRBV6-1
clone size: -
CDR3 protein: CASRRGTEPDTQYF

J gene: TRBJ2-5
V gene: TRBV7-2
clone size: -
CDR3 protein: CASSLGLPGAETQYF

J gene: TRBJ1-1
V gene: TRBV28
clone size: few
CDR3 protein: CASSFDPQGRTEAFF

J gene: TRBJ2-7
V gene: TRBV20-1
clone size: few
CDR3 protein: CSARKGSEQYF

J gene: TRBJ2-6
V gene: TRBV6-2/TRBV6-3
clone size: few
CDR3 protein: CASSSQGQVLTF

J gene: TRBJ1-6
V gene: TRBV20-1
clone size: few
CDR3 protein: CSASNRQNNSPLHF

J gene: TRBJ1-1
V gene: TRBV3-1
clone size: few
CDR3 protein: CASSHLVRGTEAFF

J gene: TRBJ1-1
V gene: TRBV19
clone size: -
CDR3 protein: CASRPDRGSTEAFF

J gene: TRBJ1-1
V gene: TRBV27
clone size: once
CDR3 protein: CASSLGGWGDTEAFF

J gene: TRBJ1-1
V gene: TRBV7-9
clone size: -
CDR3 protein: CASSSELFQGQNTEAFF

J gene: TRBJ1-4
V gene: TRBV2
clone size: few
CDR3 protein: CASSEVGGISNEKLFF

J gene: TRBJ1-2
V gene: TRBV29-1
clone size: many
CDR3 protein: CSVSETGQSYGYTF

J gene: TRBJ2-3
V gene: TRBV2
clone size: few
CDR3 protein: CASSVTVSRADTQYF

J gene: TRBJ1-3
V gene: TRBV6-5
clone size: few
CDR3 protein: CASSYGAGGSSGNTIYF

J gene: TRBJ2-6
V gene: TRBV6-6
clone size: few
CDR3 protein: CASSSPGQGAVTGANVQTF

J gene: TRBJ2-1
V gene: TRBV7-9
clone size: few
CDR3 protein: CASSSRLADDLNEQFF

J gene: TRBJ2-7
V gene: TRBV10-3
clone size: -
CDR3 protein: CAISVGAREQYF

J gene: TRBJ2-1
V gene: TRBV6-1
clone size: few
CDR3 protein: CASSDRGLAETGEQFF

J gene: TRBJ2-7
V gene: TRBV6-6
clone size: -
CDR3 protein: CASSYAPTGGYEQYF

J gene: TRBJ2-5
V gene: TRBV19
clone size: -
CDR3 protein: CASSNRDQQETQYF

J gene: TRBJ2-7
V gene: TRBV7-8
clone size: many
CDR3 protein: CASSLVDSTYEQYF

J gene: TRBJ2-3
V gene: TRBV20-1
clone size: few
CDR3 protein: CSASREGGADTQYF

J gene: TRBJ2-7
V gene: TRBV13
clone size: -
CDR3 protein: CASSSRTGPYEQYF

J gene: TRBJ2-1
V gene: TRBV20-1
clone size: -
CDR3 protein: CSASLGGNERFF

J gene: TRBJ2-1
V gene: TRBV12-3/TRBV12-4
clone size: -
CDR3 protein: CASSLFSLRRGMENEQFF

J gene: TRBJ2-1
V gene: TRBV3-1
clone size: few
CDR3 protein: CASSQVLERRRSYNEQFF

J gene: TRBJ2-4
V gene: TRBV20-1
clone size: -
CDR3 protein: CSARDVLAVVGIQYF

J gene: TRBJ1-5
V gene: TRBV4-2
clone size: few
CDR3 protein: CASSQGQGIKPQHF

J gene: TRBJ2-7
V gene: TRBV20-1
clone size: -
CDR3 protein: CSVPSGPYEQYF

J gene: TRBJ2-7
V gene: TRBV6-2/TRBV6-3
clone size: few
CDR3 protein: CASSPTTGGRSYEQYF

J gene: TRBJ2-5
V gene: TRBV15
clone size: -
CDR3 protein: CATSREGNKQETQYF

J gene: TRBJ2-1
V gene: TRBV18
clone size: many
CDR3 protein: CASSFLTRTSAYNEQFF

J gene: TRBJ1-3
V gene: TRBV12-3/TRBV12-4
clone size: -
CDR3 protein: CASSRDRELSGNTIYF

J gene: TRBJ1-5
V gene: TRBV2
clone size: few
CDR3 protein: CASSTRGGQPQHF

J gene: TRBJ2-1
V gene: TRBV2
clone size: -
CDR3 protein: CASTIQGTLYNEQFF

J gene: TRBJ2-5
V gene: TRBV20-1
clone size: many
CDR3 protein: CSARARLLLAGGKQETQYF

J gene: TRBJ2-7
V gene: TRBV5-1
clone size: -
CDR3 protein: CASKISGGRLEQYF

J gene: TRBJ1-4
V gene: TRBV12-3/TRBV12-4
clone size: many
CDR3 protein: CASSSRQGNEKLFF

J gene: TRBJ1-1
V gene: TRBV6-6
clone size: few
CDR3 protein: CASSYPDRGAVSEAFF

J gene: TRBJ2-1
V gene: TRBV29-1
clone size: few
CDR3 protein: CSVASGRHDEQFF